The 6 T cell receptor beta chains listed next were all sequenced from one sample in a study of T cells in localized non-small cell lung cancer. Generated by immunoSEQ multiplex PCR, the TCRdb table keeps only in-frame clones and is missing some. Of approximately 83,000 clones listed, approximately 90% are singletons. The material was peripheral blood, obtained before any cancer treatment. These receptor sequences come from a woman aged 35 to 75 with stage I squamous cell lung carcinoma.

This clone is a singleton in its sample. This rearrangement joins TRBV6-6 to TRBJ2-1; D is possibly TRBD2 (5 bases). The CDR3 sequence is 13 residues long. The ends were cut back, 4 bases at V and 9 bases at J, with 13 bases in the middle. From germline, CDR1 is MNHNY and CDR2 SVGAGI (reference sequence). CDR3: CASSSAPSLEQFF. The DNA for the CDR3 is TGTGCCAGCAGTTCCGCTCCTAGCCTTGAGCAGTTCTTC.

The chain recombines TRBV6-5 with TRBJ2-1; 9 bases line up with TRBD1. The junction had 4 bases not matched to a gene; V was cut back by 2 bases and J by 8 bases. Germline V gene sequence: CDR1 MNHEY, CDR2 SVGAGI. The CDR3 runs to 14 residues. Here the CDR3 reads CASSYGTGIYEQFF. The DNA of the CDR3 is TGTGCCAGCAGTTACGGGACAGGGATTTATGAGCAGTTCTTC.

CDR3 in DNA: TGCGCCAGCAGCCAAGCTACAGTTAATCAGCCCCAGCATTTT. Translating it yields CASSQATVNQPQHF. V usage is TRBV4-1 and J usage is TRBJ1-5, with D unclear. V was trimmed by 1 base and J by 4 bases, leaving 8 bases between them. The CDR3 contains 14 residues. Germline V CDR1 and CDR2: MGHRA, YSYEKL.

The CDR3 DNA sequence: TGTGCCAGTACGCCTAGCGGGGGGGCCATTGAGCAGTTCTTC. Translation gives CASTPSGGAIEQFF. J is TRBJ2-1 and V is TRBV19; 12 bases line up with TRBD2. V gave up 7 bases and J gave up 9 bases; unmatched junction bases: 7. The CDR3 totals 14 residues. From germline, CDR1 is LNHDA and CDR2 SQIVND (reference sequence).

The V gene is TRBV7-3, the J gene TRBJ1-1, with TRBD1 matching 9 bases. The V gene's germline CDR1 is SGHTA and CDR2 FQGTGA. With 5 bases clipped from V and 3 bases from J, the junction kept 1 base outside the gene matches. The CDR3 length is 13 residues. The CDR3 DNA reads TGTGCCAGCAGCGGGACAGGGTACACTGAAGCTTTCTTT. Translating gives CASSGTGYTEAFF.

There are a few counts of this clone. CDR3 region: CASSLVLAGGTDTQYF. CDR3 DNA sequence: TGTGCCAGCAGCTTGGTTCTAGCGGGGGGTACAGATACGCAGTATTTT. The rearrangement uses TRBV5-5 and TRBJ2-3; 11 bases match TRBD2. Looked up from germline, CDR1 is SGHKS and CDR2 is YYEKEE (reference sequence). The CDR3 totals 16 residues. Trimming took 0 bases from V and 3 from J; bases not matched to a gene: 3.